One and the same sample provided the 20 T cell receptor beta chains below, sequenced in a study of blood T cell repertoires in COVID-19. The protocol was immunoSEQ multiplex PCR, while the TCRdb copy is restricted to in-frame clones and leaves out a portion. The sample shows 200,000 or so clones, approximately 90% of them seen only once. Material: PBMCs or T cells enriched from blood (not recorded which). The receptor set was obtained from a woman aged 25 to 39 who had recovered from COVID-19.

The chain is built from TRBV27 and TRBJ2-7, with 11 nucleotides matching TRBD1. V trimming: 4 bases; J trimming: 5 bases; junction bases outside the gene matches: 7. CDR3 length equals 15 residues. Germline V gene lookup returns CDR1 MNHEY and CDR2 SMNVEV (reference sequence). The CDR3 bases are TGTGCCAGCAGTTCGTGGACAGGGGGCATAGACGAGCAGTACTTC. This gives the protein CASSSWTGGIDEQYF.

This clone was seen a single time. The genes are TRBV27 and TRBJ2-2, with D possibly being TRBD1 (5 bases). The V end lost 6 bases, the J end lost 2 bases, and 10 bases lay between the germline ends. This CDR3 region has 14 residues. Germline CDR1 reads MNHEY; CDR2 reads SMNVEV (reference sequence). CDR3 sequence reads: CASRAQVNTGELFF. The CDR3 region has the DNA TGTGCCAGCAGGGCACAGGTCAACACCGGGGAGCTGTTTTTT.

The chain recombines TRBV3-1 (or the pseudogene TRBV3-2) with TRBJ1-4, with no clear D. The germline V gene has CDR1 LGHDT and CDR2 YNNKEL (reference sequence). This CDR3 region has 14 residues. The V and J ends lost 4 bases and 5 bases respectively, with 11 bases between them. The CDR3 reads CASSPGFRNEKLFF. CDR3 sequence (DNA): TGTGCCAGCAGCCCTGGTTTTAGAAATGAAAAACTGTTTTTT.

J is TRBJ1-3 and V is TRBV5-4, with D uncertain. V was shortened by 2 bases and J by 0 bases, with 9 bases between the two germline ends. The CDR3 contains 15 residues. Germline assignment: CDR1 SGHNT and CDR2 YYREEE (reference sequence). The CDR3 reads CASSFERDSGNTIYF. CDR3 sequence (DNA): TGTGCCAGCAGCTTTGAGAGGGACTCTGGAAACACCATATATTTT.

The gene calls are TRBV7-9 and TRBJ1-6; D gene unclear. This CDR3 has 14 residues. The V end lost 5 bases, the J end lost 9 bases, and 14 bases lay between the germline ends. Germline CDR1 reads SEHNR; CDR2 reads FQNEAQ (reference sequence). CDR3 amino acids: CASSRLEKRSPLHF. The CDR3 DNA sequence: TGTGCCAGCAGCCGCCTCGAAAAGCGTTCACCCCTCCACTTT.

The V gene is TRBV7-9, the J gene TRBJ1-2; 10 positions agree with TRBD1. Germline V CDR1 and CDR2: SEHNR, FQNEAQ (reference sequence). This CDR3 has 14 residues. The V and J ends lost 4 bases and 6 bases, in that order; junction bases with no gene match: 5. The chain's CDR3 is CASSYTGTGDGYTF. In nucleotides, the CDR3 is TGTGCCAGCAGCTATACCGGGACAGGGGATGGCTACACCTTC.

This chain connects TRBV10-3 to TRBJ1-1; D is perhaps TRBD1 (6 bases). Trimming left V 6 bases short and J 5 bases short, with 10 bases between. The CDR3 totals 12 residues. Per the germline V gene, CDR1 is ENHRY and CDR2 is SYGVKD. The CDR3 bases are TGTGCCATCAGCGCGCAGGGGACTGAAGCTTTCTTT. Translated: CAISAQGTEAFF.

The chain joins TRBV11-2 to TRBJ2-6; TRBD1 is a possible D gene (5 bases). V was trimmed by 5 bases and J by 0 bases, leaving 17 bases between them. This CDR3 comprises 18 residues. The V gene's germline CDR1 is SGHAT and CDR2 FQNNGV. The CDR3 is CASSPGHTSSSGANVLTF. For the CDR3, the DNA is TGTGCCAGCAGCCCCGGACACACGAGCTCCTCTGGGGCCAACGTCCTGACTTTC.

V gene TRBV6-6 combines with J gene TRBJ2-7, with TRBD1 matching 7 bases. CDR1 and CDR2 (germline): MNHNY, SVGAGI (reference sequence). V shed 5 bases, J shed 3 bases, and the junction held 7 bases outside the gene matches. This CDR3 contains 14 residues. The CDR3 nucleotides are TGTGCCAGCAGTAACCGACAGGGCGGCTACGAGCAGTACTTC. Translated, it gives CASSNRQGGYEQYF.

This chain connects TRBV5-3 to TRBJ1-3, with D possibly TRBD1 on 5 matching bases. TRBV5-3 is an ORF, with its function uncertain. This CDR3 has 17 amino acids. Trimming pared 0 bases from V and 2 bases from J, leaving 15 bases between. The CDR3 DNA sequence: TGTGCCAGAAGCTTGGACTCGACAGTCTTCACTGGAAACACCATATATTTT. Its protein product is CARSLDSTVFTGNTIYF.

This clone was detected a few times. The rearrangement uses TRBV5-4 and TRBJ2-1, with TRBD1 matching over 10 bases. The length of the CDR3 is 16 residues. The J segment lost 4 bases and the V segment lost 4 bases, leaving 8 bases of the junction unmatched. From germline, CDR1 is SGHNT and CDR2 YYREEE (reference sequence). CDR3 in amino acids: CASSAFPGQGYNEQFF. The CDR3 nucleotides read TGTGCCAGCAGCGCCTTTCCGGGACAGGGGTACAATGAGCAGTTCTTC.

The rearrangement uses TRBV9 and TRBJ2-1; TRBD2 matches at 11 bases. The CDR3 runs 17 residues. Trimming at V came to 4 bases and at J to 4 bases, leaving 10 bases not matched to a gene. The germline V gene encodes CDR1 SGDLS and CDR2 YYNGEE. The CDR3 nucleotides are TGTGCCAGCAGCTCCTCCCTAGCGGGGGGCTCATACAATGAGCAGTTCTTC. This gives the protein CASSSSLAGGSYNEQFF.

The chain recombines TRBV5-1 with TRBJ2-3; D perhaps matches TRBD1 (5 bases). The germline CDR1 and CDR2 sequences are SGHRS and YFSETQ. The germline V and J ends were trimmed by 0 bases and 6 bases, with 8 bases remaining between them. The CDR3 loop spans 13 amino acids. CDR3 protein: CASSLGTSDTQYF. In DNA form, the CDR3 reads TGCGCCAGCAGCTTGGGGACATCGGATACGCAGTATTTT.

The rearrangement links TRBV19 to TRBJ1-2; D not certain. V lost 6 bases, J lost 4 bases, and 18 bases lay in between. This CDR3 has 15 residues. The V gene's germline CDR1 is LNHDA and CDR2 SQIVND (reference sequence). The CDR3 bases are TGTGCCAGTAGCATTTCATGGACTGAACTCTATGGCTACACCTTC. Residues: CASSISWTELYGYTF.

The V and J genes are TRBV28 and TRBJ1-2; possible D gene TRBD1, 6 bases. V dropped 4 bases and J dropped 5 bases, with 8 bases sitting between them. The CDR3 runs 12 residues. In germline, CDR1 is MDHEN, CDR2 SYDVKM. CDR3 sequence reads: CASSWTEYGYTF. DNA of the CDR3: TGTGCCAGCAGTTGGACAGAATATGGCTACACCTTC.

The rearrangement uses TRBV28 and TRBJ1-1; D unresolved. In germline, CDR1 is MDHEN, CDR2 SYDVKM. Between the trimmed V and J ends, which lost 7 bases and 11 bases, there was a span of 14 bases. The CDR3 extends over 11 amino acids. This chain's CDR3 is CASKSQRAAFF. The CDR3 nucleotides read TGTGCCAGCAAGTCCCAAAGAGCTGCTTTCTTT.

This clone was detected only once. This rearrangement joins TRBV19 to TRBJ2-5; perhaps TRBD1 as D (7 bases). The length of the CDR3 is 14 residues. The V and J ends lost 3 bases and 5 bases respectively, with 13 bases between them. Germline V CDR1 and CDR2: LNHDA, SQIVND (reference sequence). CDR3 residues: CASSISTGRETQYF. The CDR3 coding sequence is TGTGCCAGTAGTATCTCGACAGGGAGGGAGACCCAGTACTTC.

The chain joins TRBV5-4 to TRBJ2-7; D might be TRBD2 (7 bases). This CDR3 has 15 amino acids. Trimming shortened V by 4 bases and J by 0 bases, and 14 bases separated the two germline ends. Germline lookup yields CDR1 SGHNT and CDR2 YYREEE (reference sequence). The CDR3 DNA reads TGTGCCAGCAGCGAGTCGGGGGGCCCCTCCTACGAGCAGTACTTC. It is translated as CASSESGGPSYEQYF. The full variable domain, rest sourced from reference TRBV5-4 and TRBJ2-7, is ETGVTQSPTHLIKTRGQQVTLRCSSQSGHNTVSWYQQALGQGPQFIFQYYREEENGRGNFPPRFSGLQFPNYSSELNVNALELDDSALYLCASSESGGPSYEQYFGPGTRLTVT.

The chain uses TRBV6-5 and TRBJ1-6; TRBD1 might be the D (5 bases). The V and J ends lost 2 bases and 7 bases respectively, with 12 bases between them. CDR3 size: 15 residues. The germline gives CDR1 MNHEY, CDR2 SVGAGI. Here the CDR3 reads CASSYARRGNSPLHF. CDR3 nucleotide sequence: TGTGCCAGCAGTTACGCTCGACGGGGGAATTCACCCCTCCACTTT.

The J gene is TRBJ1-1, the V gene TRBV4-3; D gene unclear. V shed 4 bases and J shed 0 bases, with 12 bases lying between them. The CDR3 has 15 residues. Germline CDR1 is LGHNA and CDR2 is YSLEER. The CDR3 loop reads CASSLSQLMNTEAFF. The CDR3 DNA reads as TGCGCCAGCAGCCTCTCACAGCTCATGAACACTGAAGCTTTCTTT.